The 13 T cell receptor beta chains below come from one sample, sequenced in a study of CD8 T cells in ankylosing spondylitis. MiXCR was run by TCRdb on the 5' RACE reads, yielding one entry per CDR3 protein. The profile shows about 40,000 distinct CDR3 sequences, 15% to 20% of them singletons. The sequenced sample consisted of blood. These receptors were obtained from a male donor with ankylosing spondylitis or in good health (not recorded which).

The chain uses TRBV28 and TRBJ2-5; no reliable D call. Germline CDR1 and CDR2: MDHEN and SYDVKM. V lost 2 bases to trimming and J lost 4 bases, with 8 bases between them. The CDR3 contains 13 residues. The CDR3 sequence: CASSLMVVETQYF. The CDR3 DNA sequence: TGTGCCAGCAGTTTAATGGTGGTAGAGACCCAGTACTTC.

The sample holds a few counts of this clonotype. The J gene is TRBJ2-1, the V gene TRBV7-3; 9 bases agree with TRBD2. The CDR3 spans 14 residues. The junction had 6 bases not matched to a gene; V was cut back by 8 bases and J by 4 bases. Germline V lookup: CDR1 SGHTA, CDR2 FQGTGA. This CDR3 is CASALAGKYNEQFF. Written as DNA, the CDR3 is TGTGCCAGCGCCCTAGCGGGGAAATACAATGAGCAGTTCTTC.

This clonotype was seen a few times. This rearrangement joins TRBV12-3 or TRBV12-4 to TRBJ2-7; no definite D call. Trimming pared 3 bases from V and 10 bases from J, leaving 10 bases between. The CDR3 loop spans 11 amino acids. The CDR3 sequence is CASSLGGRQYF. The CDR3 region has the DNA TGTGCCAGCAGTTTGGGCGGACGTCAGTACTTC.

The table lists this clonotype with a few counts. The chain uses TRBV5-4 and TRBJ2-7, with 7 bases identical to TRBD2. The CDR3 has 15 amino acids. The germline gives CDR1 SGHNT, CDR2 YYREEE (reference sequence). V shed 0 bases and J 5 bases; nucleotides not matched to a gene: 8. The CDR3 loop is CASSLVGGRGNEQYF. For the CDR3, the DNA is TGTGCCAGCAGCTTGGTTGGCGGGAGAGGGAACGAGCAGTACTTC.

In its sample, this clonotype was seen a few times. The CDR3 DNA reads as TGTGCCAGCAGCTCGACCGGGACAGGGATAGGAAAACTGTTTTTT. Residues: CASSSTGTGIGKLFF. The rearrangement links TRBV14 to TRBJ1-4; 9 bases are shared with TRBD1. V trimming: 5 bases; J trimming: 10 bases; junction bases outside the gene matches: 11. Germline CDR1 reads SGHDN; CDR2 reads FVKESK. CDR3 length equals 15 residues. Drawing the rest from reference TRBV14 and TRBJ1-4, the complete variable domain is EAGVTQFPSHSVIEKGQTVTLRCDPISGHDNLYWYRRVMGKEIKFLLHFVKESKQDESGMPNNRFLAERTGGTYSTLKVQPAELEDSGVYFCASSSTGTGIGKLFFGSGTQLSVL.

The CDR3 nucleotides read TGTGCCAGCAGCTTAAGAGGGTCAGTCACAGATACGCAGTATTTT. This gives the protein CASSLRGSVTDTQYF. This sequence joins TRBV11-2 and TRBJ2-3; D is possibly TRBD2 (5 bases). Per germline, CDR1 SGHAT and CDR2 FQNNGV. The CDR3 is 15 residues long. V lost 2 bases, J lost 2 bases, and 11 bases lay in between.

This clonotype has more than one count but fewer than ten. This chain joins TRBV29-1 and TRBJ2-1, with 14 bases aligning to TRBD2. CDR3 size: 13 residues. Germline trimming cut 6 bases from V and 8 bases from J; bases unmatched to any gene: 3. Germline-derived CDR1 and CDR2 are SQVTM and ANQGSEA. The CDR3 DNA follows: TGCAGCGTGGGGACTAGCGGGAGTCATGAGCAGTTCTTC. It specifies CSVGTSGSHEQFF.

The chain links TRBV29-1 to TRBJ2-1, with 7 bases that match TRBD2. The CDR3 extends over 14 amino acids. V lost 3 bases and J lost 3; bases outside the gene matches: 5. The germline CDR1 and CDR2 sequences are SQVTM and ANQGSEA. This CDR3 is CSVDTGGYYNEQFF. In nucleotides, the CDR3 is TGCAGCGTTGATACGGGAGGATACTACAATGAGCAGTTCTTC.

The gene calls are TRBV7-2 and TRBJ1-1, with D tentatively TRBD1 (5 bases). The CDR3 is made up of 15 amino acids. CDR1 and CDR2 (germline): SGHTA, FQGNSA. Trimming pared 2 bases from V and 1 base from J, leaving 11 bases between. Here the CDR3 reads CASSLWWGANTEAFF. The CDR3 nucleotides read TGTGCCAGCAGCTTATGGTGGGGCGCGAACACTGAAGCTTTCTTT. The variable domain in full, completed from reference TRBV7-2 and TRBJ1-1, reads GAGVSQSPSNKVTEKGKDVELRCDPISGHTALYWYRQSLGQGLEFLIYFQGNSAPDKSGLPSDRFSAERTGGSVSTLTIQRTQQEDSAVYLCASSLWWGANTEAFFGQGTRLTVV.

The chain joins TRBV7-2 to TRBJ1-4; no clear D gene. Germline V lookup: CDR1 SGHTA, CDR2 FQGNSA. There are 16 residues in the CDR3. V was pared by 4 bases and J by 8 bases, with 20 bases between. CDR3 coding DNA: TGTGCCAGCAGCTATACCTGGACCCCCGGAAGGGAAAAACTGTTTTTT. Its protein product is CASSYTWTPGREKLFF. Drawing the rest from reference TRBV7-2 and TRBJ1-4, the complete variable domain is GAGVSQSPSNKVTEKGKDVELRCDPISGHTALYWYRQSLGQGLEFLIYFQGNSAPDKSGLPSDRFSAERTGGSVSTLTIQRTQQEDSAVYLCASSYTWTPGREKLFFGSGTQLSVL.

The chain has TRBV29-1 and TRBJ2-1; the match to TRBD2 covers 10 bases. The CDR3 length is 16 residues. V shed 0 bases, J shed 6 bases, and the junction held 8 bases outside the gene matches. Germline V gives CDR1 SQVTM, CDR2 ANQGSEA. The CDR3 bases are TGCAGCGTTGAAGAAGTACTAGCGGGACCGGGCAATGAGCAGTTCTTC. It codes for CSVEEVLAGPGNEQFF.

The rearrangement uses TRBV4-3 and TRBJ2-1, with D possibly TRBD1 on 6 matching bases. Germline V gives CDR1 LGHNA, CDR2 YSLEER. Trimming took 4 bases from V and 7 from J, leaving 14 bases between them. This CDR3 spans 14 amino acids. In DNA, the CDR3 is TGCGCCAGCAGCCGCCGGACAGATGGAAATGAGCAGTTCTTC. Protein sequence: CASSRRTDGNEQFF.

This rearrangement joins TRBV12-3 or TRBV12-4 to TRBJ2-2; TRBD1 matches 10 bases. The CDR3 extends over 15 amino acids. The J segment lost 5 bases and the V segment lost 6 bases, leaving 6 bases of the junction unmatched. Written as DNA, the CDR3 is TGTGCCAGCAGCATACGGACAGGGGGTACCGGGGAGCTGTTTTTT. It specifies CASSIRTGGTGELFF.